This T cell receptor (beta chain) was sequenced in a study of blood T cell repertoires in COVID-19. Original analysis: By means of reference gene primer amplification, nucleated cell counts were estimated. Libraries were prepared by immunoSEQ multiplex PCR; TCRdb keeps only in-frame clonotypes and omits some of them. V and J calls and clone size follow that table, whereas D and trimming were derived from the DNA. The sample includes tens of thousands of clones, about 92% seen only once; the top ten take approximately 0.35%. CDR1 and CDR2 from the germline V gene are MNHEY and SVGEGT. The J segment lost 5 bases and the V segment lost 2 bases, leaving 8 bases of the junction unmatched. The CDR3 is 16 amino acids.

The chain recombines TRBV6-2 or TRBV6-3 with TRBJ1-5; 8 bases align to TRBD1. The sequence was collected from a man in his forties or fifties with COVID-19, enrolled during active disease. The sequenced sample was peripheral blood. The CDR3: CASSYDTGGRDQPQHF. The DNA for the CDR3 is TGTGCCAGCAGTTACGATACAGGGGGACGGGATCAGCCCCAGCATTTT.